This T cell receptor beta chain comes out of a study of neoadjuvant anti-PD-1 for oral cavity cancer. Study observations and caveats: Post-nivolumab, blood T cell clonality was significantly elevated in non-responders. TCR analyses covered only three patients per response group.

No culture or expansion preceded analysis of these blood cells. In regard to this clone: Its antigen is currently unknown.

Blood libraries mostly used 400 to 500 ng genomic DNA, six replicates each. TCRdb's table, derived via immunoSEQ multiplex PCR, lists solely in-frame clones and lacks some. Among around 17,000 clones, roughly 69% were seen once, and the ten largest hold roughly 2.6%. This CDR3 is 12 amino acids long. Trimming took off 5 bases at V and 6 bases at J, with 10 bases between the two ends. Germline CDR1 is MNHEY and CDR2 is SMNVEV (reference sequence). The sequenced sample was PBMCs, obtained before nivolumab (anti-PD-1) treatment. This receptor was taken from a person aged 35 to 85 with oral cavity squamous cell carcinoma. The chain recombines TRBV27 with TRBJ1-2; D is uncertain. CDR3 coding DNA: TGTGCCAGCAGTACCCTGAACGATGGCTACACCTTC. It is translated as CASSTLNDGYTF.